This T cell receptor (beta chain) was identified in a study of Graves' ophthalmopathy and Graves' hyperthyroidism. Study-wide findings and caveats: Blood was where most expanded thyroid clonotypes above 0.001 frequency also turned up. Using 13 signatures, a model distinguished ophthalmopathy from stable hyperthyroidism, reaching around 87% sensitivity and around 81% specificity.

About this clonotype: Its antigen is currently unknown.

This CDR3 spans 13 amino acids. CDR1 is SQVTM and CDR2 is ANQGSEA in the germline V gene. V lost 8 bases and J lost 0; bases outside the gene matches: 5. Other autoimmune diseases, uncontrolled infections, pregnancy or lactation led to the exclusion of patients. RNA transcripts served as template for amplifying TCR beta CDR3 sequences. HTBI primers were employed in first-round RT-PCR, then a second-round multiplex PCR followed. Each CDR3 protein gets one entry after TCRdb re-called the multiplex PCR reads with MiXCR. The sample comprises a few hundred thousand distinct CDR3 sequences, less than 40% of which are singletons, and 3.5% to 4.5% rests with the top ten.

The sample taken for sequencing was peripheral blood or thyroid tissue (not recorded which). The receptor's source is an adult man with Graves' hyperthyroidism. The rearrangement joins TRBV29-1 to TRBJ1-2; 8 bases agree with TRBD1. CDR3 amino acids: CSYRTGTNYGYTF. The CDR3 DNA is TGCAGCTATCGGACAGGGACTAACTATGGCTACACCTTC.